The rows below give T cell receptor beta chains drawn from one sample of a study of cytomegalovirus exposure and HLA in healthy donors. Repertoires were generated with immunoSEQ multiplex PCR, while TCRdb's copy carries only in-frame clones and drops some. Of 85,000 to 90,000 clones listed, approximately 96% are singletons. Sequencing input: PBMCs. Receptor source: a man aged 18 to 30 in good health and CMV-seronegative. CDR3s include the opening cysteine and the closing phenylalanine or tryptophan. Fields, in order: D gene, clone size, V gene, J gene, CDR3 protein, CDR3 DNA. The D gene is left open where the match is weak. The size of a clone is reported for some rows only, either as once, few or many, or as a class for expanded clones.

-,-,TRBV6-4,TRBJ2-2,CASRLGHRRRGELFF,TGTGCCAGCAGGTTGGGACATCGGAGGAGAGGGGAGCTGTTTTTT
-,-,TRBV5-6,TRBJ1-1,CASSLVMSNTEAFF,TGTGCCAGCAGCCTGGTTATGTCCAACACTGAAGCTTTCTTT
TRBD1,-,TRBV10-3,TRBJ1-2,CAISGQDYGYTF,TGTGCCATCAGCGGACAGGACTATGGCTACACCTTC
TRBD2,-,TRBV11-3,TRBJ2-5,CASSPPGTSGRPETQYF,TGTGCCAGCAGTCCCCCCGGGACTAGCGGGAGGCCAGAGACCCAGTACTTC
-,-,TRBV21-1,TRBJ2-1,CASSKVATGSYNEQFF,-
TRBD1,-,TRBV19,TRBJ1-2,CASSTPGTGGLYGYTF,TGTGCCAGTAGCACGCCCGGGACAGGGGGACTCTATGGCTACACCTTC
TRBD1,-,TRBV5-1,TRBJ1-4,CASSIRQGEGEKLFF,TGCGCCAGCAGCATACGACAGGGTGAGGGTGAAAAACTGTTTTTT
TRBD2,-,TRBV5-1,TRBJ2-1,CASSLAASTSANNEQFF,TGCGCCAGCAGCTTGGCAGCCTCGACTAGCGCGAACAATGAGCAGTTCTTC
TRBD1,-,TRBV10-3,TRBJ2-3,CAINMDRAQQGTHTDTQYF,TGTGCCATCAATATGGACAGGGCGCAACAGGGGACACACACAGATACGCAGTATTTT
TRBD2,-,TRBV10-3,TRBJ2-1,CAISPGTGRTSGSNEQFF,TGTGCCATCAGCCCCGGGACAGGGAGGACTAGCGGGAGCAATGAGCAGTTCTTC
TRBD2,few,TRBV6-4,TRBJ2-5,CASSLTSGNQETQYF,TGTGCCAGCAGTCTGACTAGCGGTAATCAAGAGACCCAGTACTTC
TRBD1,-,TRBV5-5,TRBJ1-5,CASSQGTGSNQPQHF,TGTGCCAGCAGCCAAGGGACAGGGTCCAATCAGCCCCAGCATTTT
-,-,TRBV2,TRBJ2-5,CASSKGQTEVETQYF,TGTGCCAGCAGTAAGGGGCAAACAGAGGTGGAGACCCAGTACTTC
-,-,TRBV19,TRBJ2-1,CASSIGIPDNEQFF,TGTGCCAGTAGTATCGGGATCCCCGACAATGAGCAGTTCTTC
-,-,TRBV28,TRBJ2-7,CASSLQGQIYEQYF,TGTGCCAGCAGTTTACAGGGCCAAATTTACGAGCAGTACTTC
-,-,TRBV4-1,TRBJ2-1,CASNLAGSSYNEQFF,TGCGCCAGCAATCTTGCGGGTTCCTCCTACAATGAGCAGTTCTTC
-,many,TRBV7-9,TRBJ2-2,CASSLRIQRLKTGELFF,TGTGCCAGCAGCTTAAGGATCCAGCGATTAAAGACCGGGGAGCTGTTTTTT
-,once,TRBV6-5,TRBJ2-1,CASGGTTYNEQFF,TGTGCCAGCGGCGGGACGACCTACAATGAGCAGTTCTTC
-,-,TRBV21-1,TRBJ2-6,CASILAGGPTGANVLTF,TGTGCCAGCATTCTAGCGGGAGGGCCAACTGGGGCCAACGTCCTGACTTTC
TRBD1,-,TRBV28,TRBJ1-4,CASSALTGGFEKLFF,TGTGCCAGCAGTGCCTTGACAGGGGGGTTTGAAAAACTGTTTTTT
TRBD1,-,TRBV4-1,TRBJ1-2,CASSQDNSGQGNGYTF,TGCGCCAGCAGCCAAGATAATTCCGGACAGGGGAATGGCTACACCTTC
TRBD1,-,TRBV28,TRBJ1-2,CASSLYSGTGRGKTF,TGTGCCAGCAGTTTATATTCCGGGACAGGGAGGGGGAAAACCTTC
TRBD2,once,TRBV13,TRBJ2-2,CASSPTGLAGRDTGELFF,TGTGCCAGCAGCCCCACCGGACTAGCGGGAAGGGACACCGGGGAGCTGTTTTTT
TRBD1,-,TRBV19,TRBJ1-4,CASSTLPGQGNEKLFF,TGTGCCAGTAGTACCTTACCGGGACAGGGGAACGAAAAACTGTTTTTT
TRBD1,-,TRBV19,TRBJ2-5,CASSISGQGAHETQYF,TGTGCCAGTAGTATTTCTGGACAGGGGGCTCACGAGACCCAGTACTTC
TRBD2,-,TRBV5-1,TRBJ2-1,CASSRGLADEQFF,TGCGCCAGCAGCAGGGGACTAGCAGATGAGCAGTTCTTC
TRBD1,-,TRBV28,TRBJ1-1,CASSLSLRTGGVTEAFF,TGTGCCAGCAGTTTATCCCTACGGACAGGGGGGGTGACTGAAGCTTTCTTT
TRBD1,-,TRBV7-6,TRBJ2-2,CASSLESAGGISGELFF,TGTGCCAGCAGCTTAGAATCGGCAGGGGGTATCTCCGGGGAGCTGTTTTTT
-,-,TRBV6-6,TRBJ2-7,CASSYQKSGEQYF,TGTGCCAGCAGTTACCAAAAAAGCGGGGAGCAGTACTTC
-,-,TRBV19,TRBJ2-1,CASRDPGLNYKQFF,TGTGCCAGTAGAGATCCGGGACTCAACTACAAGCAGTTCTTC
-,-,TRBV9,TRBJ1-2,CASSPGGSPFGDGYTF,TGTGCCAGCAGCCCGGGGGGCTCACCGTTCGGTGATGGCTACACCTTC
TRBD2,-,TRBV7-3,TRBJ2-3,CASSSTGTSGSEADTQYF,TGTGCCAGCAGCTCCACCGGGACTAGCGGGAGTGAGGCAGATACGCAGTATTTT
-,-,TRBV11-3,TRBJ1-1,CASSPSFSVNTEAFF,TGTGCCAGCAGCCCCTCGTTTAGCGTGAACACTGAAGCTTTCTTT
TRBD2,once,TRBV6-5,TRBJ2-7,CASSLLAGGEQYF,TGTGCCAGCAGCCTCCTAGCGGGAGGCGAGCAGTACTTC
TRBD2,-,TRBV9,TRBJ2-7,CASSPTLAGAQEEQYF,TGTGCCAGCAGCCCCACACTAGCGGGAGCCCAGGAAGAGCAGTACTTC
TRBD1,-,TRBV29-1,TRBJ1-2,CSFSGGETGYTF,TGCAGCTTTTCAGGGGGAGAGACGGGCTACACCTTC
-,-,TRBV7-9,TRBJ1-4,CASSSTDSGGEKLFF,TGTGCCAGCAGCTCTACGGACAGTGGGGGAGAAAAACTGTTTTTT
TRBD1,once,TRBV19,TRBJ2-5,CASSMDRGKRQETQYF,TGTGCCAGTAGTATGGACAGGGGGAAGAGGCAAGAGACCCAGTACTTC
TRBD2,-,TRBV9,TRBJ2-1,CASSVEGLAEYNEQFF,TGTGCCAGCAGCGTGGAAGGACTAGCGGAATACAATGAGCAGTTCTTC
TRBD2,-,TRBV6-5,TRBJ2-3,CASRTERDPTDTQYF,TGTGCCAGCAGAACCGAGCGGGATCCCACAGATACGCAGTATTTT
-,-,TRBV7-2,TRBJ2-3,CASRDHTDTQYF,TGTGCCAGCCGAGATCACACAGATACGCAGTATTTT
TRBD2,-,TRBV5-1,TRBJ2-3,CASSLELSGRADTQYF,TGCGCCAGCAGCTTGGAGCTCAGCGGGAGGGCGGATACGCAGTATTTT
TRBD2,-,TRBV4-3,TRBJ2-3,CASSQDGTSVDTQYF,TGCGCCAGCAGCCAAGATGGGACTAGCGTAGATACGCAGTATTTT
-,-,TRBV5-4,TRBJ2-5,CASSPARQETQYF,TGTGCCAGCAGCCCCGCACGGCAAGAGACCCAGTACTTC
-,-,TRBV6-4,TRBJ2-1,CASSEGGGGSYNEQFF,TGTGCCAGCAGTGAAGGTGGCGGAGGGTCCTACAATGAGCAGTTCTTC
TRBD1,-,TRBV5-1,TRBJ1-1,CASSQQGNEAFF,TGCGCCAGCAGTCAACAGGGGAATGAAGCTTTCTTT
TRBD2,-,TRBV5-1,TRBJ2-1,CASSLLGLARSLDEQFF,TGCGCCAGCAGCTTGCTAGGACTAGCGCGTAGTTTGGATGAGCAGTTCTTC